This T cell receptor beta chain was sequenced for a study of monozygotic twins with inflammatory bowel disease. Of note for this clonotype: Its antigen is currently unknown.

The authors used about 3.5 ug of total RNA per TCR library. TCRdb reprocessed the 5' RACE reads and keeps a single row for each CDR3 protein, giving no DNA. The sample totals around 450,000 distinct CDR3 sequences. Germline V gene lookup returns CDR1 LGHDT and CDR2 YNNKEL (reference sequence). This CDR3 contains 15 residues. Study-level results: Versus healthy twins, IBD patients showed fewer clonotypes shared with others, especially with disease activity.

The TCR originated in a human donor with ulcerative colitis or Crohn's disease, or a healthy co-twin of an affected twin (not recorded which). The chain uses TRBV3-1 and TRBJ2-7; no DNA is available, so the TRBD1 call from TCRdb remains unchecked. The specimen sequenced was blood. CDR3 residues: CASSHINGGYYEQYF.